This T cell receptor (beta chain) was sequenced in a study of blood T cells in healthy people across ages (dated by TCRdb to between 2015 and 2016). As for the study more broadly: Template switching captured roughly one uniquely barcoded TCR beta cDNA molecule per two T cells in model experiments. The study analyzed two additional independent replicas of 1 million unique cDNA reads from the same blood draw for two donors, one aged 18 to 30 and one aged 80 or older. Donors were grouped into four age groups: young (average 16 years), middle-aged (around 39), aged (roughly 62) and long-lived (approximately 78). To avoid experimental bias, donors of different ages were spread randomly across the sequencing lanes. Using deep sequencing normalized with unique cDNA molecular identifiers, the study measured how TCR beta repertoire diversity changes with age.

Notes on this clonotype: Its specific antigen is unknown. Per-base quality was not reported, and no clone a single base away is much larger than it.

What the authors observed across the whole study: Bulk unsorted PBMC profiling prevented conclusive comparison of naive and antigen-experienced compartments. Total diversity estimates from one million sequenced T cells were considered lower bounds and underestimates. Compared with the aged group, the long-lived group had more naive CD4+ T cells, fewer expanded clones and increased TCR diversity, suggesting age selection. Observed TCR beta diversity per million T cells fell roughly linearly with age, and a significant reduction was already apparent by age approximately 41. A strong correlation was found between observed TCR beta diversity and the percentage of naive T cells measured by flow cytometry. Because the CMV infection status of the donors was unknown, age-related changes in expanded clonotypes may potentially have been confounded.

Donors were 39 systemically healthy Caucasian individuals from Russia aged roughly 6 to 100 years. Ten milliliters of peripheral blood were drawn from each donor into EDTA-treated Vacutainer tubes. Ficoll-Paque density-gradient centrifugation was used to isolate PBMCs, with at least 6.5 million per sample. Trizol reagent was used to extract total RNA from the PBMCs, yielding at least 6 micrograms per sample. Naive CD45RAhigh/CD27high T cell percentages were measured by flow cytometry on a PBMC aliquot from every donor. Library construction relied on 5' RACE. The sample was run on an Illumina HiSeq 2500. A second PCR of roughly 6 to 11 cycles was run with a J-beta primer mix and a sample-barcoded 5' primer. Each TCR beta cDNA molecule received a unique molecular identifier from a template-switch 5' adaptor carrying 12 random nucleotides. Each sample yielded at least 2.5 million CDR3-containing paired-end reads. First-strand cDNA synthesis was performed from all RNA using the Mint cDNA synthesis kit, with priming by a TRBC-specific oligonucleotide. After uracil-DNA glycosylase treatment, a first 18-cycle PCR used universal primers M1SS and BC2_uni_R on all cDNA. As for the original processing: For normalization, 1 million high-quality reads were randomly selected from each sample, with every read carrying a distinct molecular identifier. Instead of being binned into consensus sequences, reads with shared molecular identifiers were discarded. CDR3 identification, clonotype clustering and error correction used MiTCR with a Q25 quality threshold and the strictest error-elimination algorithm. A nonparametric unseen species model using Euler transformation provided a lower-bound estimate of total TCR beta diversity. The public sequencing data were trimmed at Q25 with fastp and processed into clonotypes with MiXCR by TCRdb, which kept only in-frame beta chains. Each record represents a unique CDR3 protein, reported with the most common genes and DNA among its rows. The V and J calls shown here were made by TCRdb, not taken from the authors' results. The sample yields around 1,000,000 distinct CDR3 sequences; approximately 38% were counted once. Around 13% of the sample is held by the ten biggest clonotypes.

V lost 0 bases and J lost 0 bases, and the count of bases not matched to a germline gene is 5. CDR3 length: 16 amino acids, cysteine to phenylalanine. Here the CDR3 DNA is all that survives: 48 bases in frame from base 1. CDR1 and CDR2 are read off the germline V gene as SGDLS and YYNGEE. Sequencing was carried out using blood. This TCR was recovered from a man between 18 and 29 years old in good health. The receptor chain draws on TRBV9 and TRBJ1-1; 7 bases in the junction line up with TRBD1. Here the CDR3 is given as CASSVEAGGLNTEAFF. The sequenced DNA: TGTGCCAGCAGCGTAGAGGCAGGGGGTTTGAACACTGAAGCTTTCTTT.